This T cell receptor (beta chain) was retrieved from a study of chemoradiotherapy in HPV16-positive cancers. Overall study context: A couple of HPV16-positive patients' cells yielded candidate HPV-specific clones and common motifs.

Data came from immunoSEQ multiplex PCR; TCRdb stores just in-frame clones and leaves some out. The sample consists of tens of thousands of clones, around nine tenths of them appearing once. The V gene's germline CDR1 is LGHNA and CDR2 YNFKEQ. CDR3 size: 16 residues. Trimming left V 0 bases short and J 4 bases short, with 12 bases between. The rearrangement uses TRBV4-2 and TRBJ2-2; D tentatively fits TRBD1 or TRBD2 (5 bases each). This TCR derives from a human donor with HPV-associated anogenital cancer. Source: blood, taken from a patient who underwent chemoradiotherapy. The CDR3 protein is CASSQDMGRSTGELFF. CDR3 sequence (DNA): TGTGCCAGCAGCCAAGATATGGGACGGAGCACCGGGGAGCTGTTTTTT.